These T cell receptor beta chains were read from a single sample in a study of blood T cell repertoires in COVID-19. The repertoire was sequenced with immunoSEQ multiplex PCR; TCRdb's copy has only in-frame clones and lacks some. The sample has about 140,000 clones; 70% to 90% are singletons. The sample consisted of peripheral blood. Receptors were obtained from a woman aged 60 to 75 with acute or convalescent COVID-19. The CDR3 runs from the conserved cysteine through the conserved F or W. Not all rows give a size; the values are once, few, many and, for expanded clones, a class.

>TRBV2|.
CASSERTSDTGELFF
>TRBV9|.
CASSVRGRGNTDTQYF
>TRBV9|.
CASSSPTSGGAASYNEQFF
>TRBV30|.
CAWSPRMGGVSTEAFF
>TRBV6-4|.
CASSDCVSSSYEQYF
>TRBV11-2|.
CASSPTGVGDTQYF
>TRBV6-4|.
CASSAAGLANYGYTF
>TRBV7-9|.
CASSSQGETDGYTF
>TRBV28|.
CASSEAGPPSYEQYF
>TRBV24-1|.
CATSDLKRQGGQETQYF
>TRBV19|.
CASSPRAGRTYEQYF
>TRBV30|.
CAWSISNEQFF
>TRBV9|.
CASSPSGAGGFDNEQFF
>TRBV11-3|.
CASSLMGTGATDTQYF
>TRBV7-8|few
CASSLGTGVTGNQPQHF
>TRBV19|.
CASSLRDRTYNEQFF